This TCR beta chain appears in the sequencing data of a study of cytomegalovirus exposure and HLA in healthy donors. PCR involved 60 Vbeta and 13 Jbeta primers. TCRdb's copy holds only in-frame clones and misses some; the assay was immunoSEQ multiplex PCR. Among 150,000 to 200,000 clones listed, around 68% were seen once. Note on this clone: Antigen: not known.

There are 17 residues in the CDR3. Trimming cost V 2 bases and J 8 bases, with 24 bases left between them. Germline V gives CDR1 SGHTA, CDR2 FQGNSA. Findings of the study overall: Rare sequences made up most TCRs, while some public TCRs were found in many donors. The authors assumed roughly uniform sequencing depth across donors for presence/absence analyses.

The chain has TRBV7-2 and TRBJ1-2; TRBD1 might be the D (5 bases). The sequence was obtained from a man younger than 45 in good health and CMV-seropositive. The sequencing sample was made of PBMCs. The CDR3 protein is CASSLLPSGISGSGYTF. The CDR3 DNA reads TGTGCCAGCAGCTTATTACCATCTGGGATTTCAGGGTCCGGCTACACCTTC.